Following are 27 T cell receptor beta chains from one sample sequenced in a study of neurological immune-mediated disorders. TCRdb re-called the 5' RACE reads with MiXCR, one entry per CDR3 protein. The sample yields about 30,000 distinct CDR3 sequences, roughly 12% seen once. The sequencing sample was made of PBMCs. These receptors originate from a woman in her sixties or seventies in good health.

This clonotype was seen repeatedly, ten times or more. The rearrangement uses TRBV4-1 and TRBJ2-1, with 8 bases identical to TRBD2. The germline V gene encodes CDR1 MGHRA and CDR2 YSYEKL. The CDR3 has 19 amino acids. With V trimmed by 0 bases and J by 1 base, 11 bases remained unmatched. CDR3 coding DNA: TGCGCCAGCAGCCAAGATTTGAGCGGGGGCCTCAATTCCTACAATGAGCAGTTCTTC. The encoded protein is CASSQDLSGGLNSYNEQFF.

This clonotype was detected many times. V and J are TRBV5-1 and TRBJ1-5, with D possibly matching TRBD1 (5 bases). The CDR3 length is 14 residues. In germline, CDR1 is SGHRS, CDR2 YFSETQ. Between the trimmed V and J ends, which lost 4 bases and 3 bases, there was a span of 11 bases. This chain's CDR3 is CASSLGELNQPQHF. CDR3 DNA sequence: TGCGCCAGCAGCCTGGGGGAGCTCAATCAGCCCCAGCATTTT.

This clonotype is labeled as medium-sized. The rearrangement links TRBV5-6 to TRBJ2-5, with TRBD2 matching over 9 bases. The trim removed 0 bases at V and 4 bases at J, leaving 7 bases unmatched. CDR1 and CDR2 (germline): SGHDT, YYEEEE. CDR3 length: 16 residues. The CDR3 bases are TGTGCCAGCAGCTTGGCCCCAGCGGGGGGCCGAGAGACCCAGTACTTC. Encoded protein: CASSLAPAGGRETQYF.

This clonotype was seen ten or more times. The V call is TRBV10-3, the J call TRBJ1-2; D not resolved. The length of the CDR3 is 14 residues. Germline values: CDR1 ENHRY, CDR2 SYGVKD. The V and J ends lost 0 bases and 2 bases respectively, with 7 bases between them. The CDR3, as DNA: TGTGCCATCAGTGAGTCGAATCGGAACTATGGCTACACCTTC. It yields the protein CAISESNRNYGYTF.

This clonotype occurred many times. The chain recombines TRBV20-1 with TRBJ2-3; D might be TRBD1 or TRBD2, each matching 5 bases. Germline V gene sequence: CDR1 DFQATT, CDR2 SNEGSKA (reference sequence). This CDR3 has 11 residues. The V end lost 5 bases, the J end lost 2 bases, and 5 bases lay between the germline ends. The CDR3 bases are TGCAGTGCTGGGACCACAGATACGCAGTATTTT. Translation: CSAGTTDTQYF.

This clonotype has ten or more counts. The rearrangement uses TRBV5-1 and TRBJ1-1, with D perhaps TRBD1 (5 bases). Trimming left V 4 bases short and J 5 bases short, with 21 bases between. This CDR3 comprises 16 residues. The germline CDR1 and CDR2 sequences are SGHRS and YFSETQ. CDR3 DNA: TGCGCCAGCAGCACCGGACACGCTGGGGCAGGGACTGAAGCTTTCTTT. Translated: CASSTGHAGAGTEAFF.

This clonotype came up many times. This chain uses TRBV11-2 with TRBJ2-3; TRBD1 is a possible D gene (5 bases). The CDR3 runs 13 residues. Germline V lookup: CDR1 SGHAT, CDR2 FQNNGV. V was pared by 5 bases and J by 7 bases, with 13 bases between. CDR3: CASSNLPGYTQYF. The CDR3 coding sequence is TGTGCCAGCAGCAACCTTCCAGGGTATACGCAGTATTTT.

V and J are TRBV20-1 and TRBJ2-3; 10 bases are shared with TRBD2. The CDR3 runs 14 residues. The J segment lost 9 bases and the V segment lost 5 bases, leaving 11 bases of the junction unmatched. Germline values: CDR1 DFQATT, CDR2 SNEGSKA (reference sequence). CDR3 DNA sequence: TGCAGTGCTGACGGGGCTAGCGGGGGCGTGACGCAGTATTTT. This gives the protein CSADGASGGVTQYF.

This clonotype occurred many times. This chain connects TRBV4-3 to TRBJ1-2; TRBD1 might be the D (5 bases). V dropped 0 bases and J dropped 8 bases, with 19 bases sitting between them. The CDR3 is 16 residues long. Looked up from germline, CDR1 is LGHNA and CDR2 is YSLEER. The CDR3 nucleotides read TGCGCCAGCAGCCAAGATCATACTATGGCAGGGAACGGCTACACCTTC. It encodes CASSQDHTMAGNGYTF.

This clonotype was detected many times. V and J are TRBV12-3 or TRBV12-4 and TRBJ2-2; D call uncertain. The V gene lost 1 base and the J gene lost 3 bases, with 3 bases spanning the gap. The CDR3 has 13 amino acids. The CDR3 nucleotides are TGTGCCAGCAGTTTAGGTTACACCGGGGAGCTGTTTTTT. Its protein is CASSLGYTGELFF.

This clonotype was detected many times. The CDR3 DNA is TGTGCCAGCAGCCACCCTACAGGGGGCGACGAGCAGTACTTC. Protein product: CASSHPTGGDEQYF. V gene TRBV7-8 combines with J gene TRBJ2-7, with TRBD1 matching 9 bases. The CDR3 spans 14 residues. The ends lost 5 bases at V and 5 bases at J; junction bases unmatched: 7. Germline assignment: CDR1 SGHVS and CDR2 FQNEAQ.

J is TRBJ1-2 and V is TRBV7-2, with D hard to call. The CDR3 sequence is 14 residues long. V lost 2 bases to trimming and J lost 9 bases, with 16 bases between them. Germline CDR1 SGHTA, CDR2 FQGNSA. CDR3 region: CASSLNRAALCYTF. As DNA, the CDR3 is TGTGCCAGCAGCTTAAATAGGGCGGCCCTTTGCTACACCTTC.

The table lists this clonotype with many counts. The J gene is TRBJ2-5, the V gene TRBV28; 7 nucleotides match TRBD1. The CDR3 runs to 13 residues. V was clipped by 8 bases and J by 5 bases; unmatched bases: 8. Germline CDR1 is MDHEN and CDR2 is SYDVKM. The CDR3, as DNA: TGTGCCAGCTATCGACAGGGCACGGAGACCCAGTACTTC. Translated, it gives CASYRQGTETQYF.

This clonotype was detected many times. The chain employs TRBV5-1 and TRBJ1-1; unclear D gene. Trimming shortened V by 2 bases and J by 1 base, and 6 bases separated the two germline ends. This CDR3 has 13 amino acids. Per the germline V gene, CDR1 is SGHRS and CDR2 is YFSETQ. The CDR3 loop reads CASSFRSNTEAFF. CDR3 nucleotides: TGCGCCAGCAGCTTTCGGTCGAACACTGAAGCTTTCTTT. Full variable domain (outside the CDR3, taken from reference TRBV5-1 and TRBJ1-1): KAGVTQTPRYLIKTRGQQVTLSCSPISGHRSVSWYQQTPGQGLQFLFEYFSETQRNKGNFPGRFSGRQFSNSRSEMNVSTLELGDSALYLCASSFRSNTEAFFGQGTRLTVV.

This clonotype was found many times. The rearrangement links TRBV5-1 to TRBJ2-3; TRBD2 is a possible D gene (6 bases). CDR1 and CDR2 from the germline V gene are SGHRS and YFSETQ. The CDR3 contains 14 residues. V lost 1 base and J 3 bases, leaving 9 bases between the germline ends. The CDR3 nucleotides are TGCGCCAGCAGCTTGCTTGGGACTACAGATACGCAGTATTTT. This encodes CASSLLGTTDTQYF. Using reference TRBV5-1 and TRBJ2-3 for the parts outside the CDR3, the full variable domain is KAGVTQTPRYLIKTRGQQVTLSCSPISGHRSVSWYQQTPGQGLQFLFEYFSETQRNKGNFPGRFSGRQFSNSRSEMNVSTLELGDSALYLCASSLLGTTDTQYFGPGTRLTVL.

Ten or more counts support this clonotype. This chain joins TRBV3-1 and TRBJ2-5; 12 nucleotides agree with TRBD2. Germline CDR1 is LGHDT and CDR2 is YNNKEL (reference sequence). With V trimmed by 2 bases and J by 4 bases, 8 bases remained unmatched. The CDR3 is 17 amino acids. The CDR3 spells CASSQPSGGALPETQYF. In DNA, the CDR3 is TGTGCCAGCAGCCAACCTAGCGGGGGGGCCCTTCCAGAGACCCAGTACTTC.

This clonotype was counted ten times or more. This chain uses TRBV6-1 with TRBJ1-5; a weak D match, TRBD1 (5 bases). V shed 6 bases and J shed 3 bases, with 9 bases lying between them. The V gene's germline CDR1 is MNHNS and CDR2 SASEGT. The CDR3 length is 13 residues. The CDR3 sequence: CASRQVNNQPQHF. The CDR3 region has the DNA TGTGCCAGCAGACAGGTGAACAATCAGCCCCAGCATTTT.

This clonotype occurred many times. V and J are TRBV5-1 and TRBJ2-1; 9 positions agree with TRBD2. The CDR3 is made up of 16 amino acids. J gave up 7 bases and V 0 bases, and 8 bases lay outside the gene matches. CDR1 and CDR2 (germline): SGHRS, YFSETQ. Here the CDR3 DNA reads TGCGCCAGCAGCTTGGAGGCGGGGGGGCCGGGGAATGAGCAGTTCTTC. The encoded protein is CASSLEAGGPGNEQFF.

At least ten counts were recorded for this clonotype. This sequence joins TRBV6-2 or TRBV6-3 and TRBJ1-1; D not resolved. The V gene lost 2 bases and the J gene lost 6 bases, with 10 bases spanning the gap. The germline V gene has CDR1 MNHEY and CDR2 SVGEGT. The CDR3 totals 13 residues. In DNA, the CDR3 is TGTGCCAGCAGTTACGCGATTCAGGCTGAAGCTTTCTTT. Translation gives CASSYAIQAEAFF.

This clonotype was picked up many times. This chain uses TRBV7-2 with TRBJ2-7; tentative D call: TRBD1 (6 bases). CDR1 is SGHTA and CDR2 is FQGNSA in the germline V gene. V was clipped by 5 bases and J by 3 bases, with 17 bases between them. The CDR3 is 15 amino acids. CDR3 sequence: CASSPLGAQSYEQYF. In DNA, the CDR3 is TGTGCCAGCAGCCCCCTGGGGGCGCAGAGCTACGAGCAGTACTTC. Using reference TRBV7-2 and TRBJ2-7 for the parts outside the CDR3, the full variable domain is GAGVSQSPSNKVTEKGKDVELRCDPISGHTALYWYRQSLGQGLEFLIYFQGNSAPDKSGLPSDRFSAERTGGSVSTLTIQRTQQEDSAVYLCASSPLGAQSYEQYFGPGTRLTVT.

This clonotype was seen many times. V and J are TRBV10-3 and TRBJ2-3, with TRBD2 matching over 8 bases. The CDR3 has 15 residues. V lost 10 bases and J lost 2; bases outside the gene matches: 11. From germline, CDR1 is ENHRY and CDR2 SYGVKD. CDR3 in amino acids: CATQLTGGTTDTQYF. In DNA form, the CDR3 reads TGTGCCACACAACTTACGGGGGGGACCACAGATACGCAGTATTTT.

This clonotype occurred many times. The CDR3: CASSHRTGRSTDTQYF. The CDR3 DNA sequence: TGTGCCAGCAGCCATCGGACAGGGCGTTCCACAGATACGCAGTATTTT. The rearrangement links TRBV14 to TRBJ2-3, with TRBD1 matching 8 bases. The CDR3 consists of 16 residues. With 3 bases clipped from V and 2 bases from J, the junction kept 7 bases outside the gene matches. The germline V gene has CDR1 SGHDN and CDR2 FVKESK.

This clonotype has ten or more counts. The chain employs TRBV5-1 and TRBJ1-1; 9 bases fit TRBD1. Per the germline V gene, CDR1 is SGHRS and CDR2 is YFSETQ. Trimming took 4 bases from V and 1 from J; bases not matched to a gene: 2. This CDR3 is built from 14 residues. This CDR3 is CASSPDRGNTEAFF. CDR3 bases: TGCGCCAGCAGCCCGGACAGGGGGAACACTGAAGCTTTCTTT.

This clonotype was detected many times. This sequence joins TRBV9 and TRBJ2-7; possibly TRBD1 for D (5 bases). The V gene lost 3 bases and the J gene lost 4 bases, with 11 bases spanning the gap. This CDR3 spans 13 amino acids. Germline values: CDR1 SGDLS, CDR2 YYNGEE. The CDR3 bases are TGTGCCAGCAGCGGGGCCGACAGTTACGAGCAGTACTTC. Its protein product is CASSGADSYEQYF.

This clonotype was seen many times. The V and J genes are TRBV20-1 and TRBJ2-5; no clear D. This CDR3 is built from 13 residues. Germline CDR1 and CDR2: DFQATT and SNEGSKA (reference sequence). The V end was cut by 3 bases, the J end by 3 bases, with 11 bases between. The CDR3 nucleotides read TGCAGTGCTAGTGTTCAAGCGAAAGAGACCCAGTACTTC. The encoded protein is CSASVQAKETQYF.

This clonotype was seen ten or more times. V usage is TRBV7-2 and J usage is TRBJ2-6; possible D gene TRBD1, 6 bases. The CDR3 is made up of 21 amino acids. Trimming cost V 3 bases and J 4 bases, with 28 bases left between them. Per the germline V gene, CDR1 is SGHTA and CDR2 is FQGNSA. The CDR3 DNA sequence: TGTGCCAGCAGCTTCCTCCCCCCCTCGGACAGAAGCTTTAGGGGGGCCAACGTCCTGACTTTC. Translated, it gives CASSFLPPSDRSFRGANVLTF.

The table lists this clonotype with many counts. This chain joins TRBV2 and TRBJ2-3; no definite D call. The CDR3 consists of 15 residues. Germline values: CDR1 SNHLY, CDR2 FYNNEI. Trimming stripped 4 bases from V and 2 bases from J, with 13 bases between. The CDR3 loop reads CASSGYSSFTDTQYF. The CDR3 DNA is TGTGCCAGCAGTGGGTACTCTTCATTCACAGATACGCAGTATTTT.